A selection of T cell receptor beta chains follows, all from one sample in a study of blood T cell repertoires in COVID-19. Repertoires were generated with immunoSEQ multiplex PCR, while TCRdb's copy carries only in-frame clones and drops some. The sample holds just under 90,000 clones, 70% to 90% seen once. Sequencing was carried out using peripheral blood. The source of these receptors is a woman aged 80 or older with acute or convalescent COVID-19. CDR3s include the opening cysteine and the closing phenylalanine or tryptophan. Each record gives: clone size, V gene, D gene, J gene, CDR3 protein, CDR3 DNA. D genes are given only for firm matches. A clone size is listed for some rows: how often the clone was seen (once, few, many), or a class if it is expanded.

clone size: -; V gene: TRBV7-2; D gene: TRBD1; J gene: TRBJ1-4; CDR3 protein: CASSLLGQTNEKLFF; CDR3 DNA: TGTGCCAGCAGCTTATTGGGACAGACTAATGAAAAACTGTTTTTT
clone size: -; V gene: TRBV5-6; D gene: TRBD1; J gene: TRBJ2-7; CDR3 protein: CASSRDRGREQYF; CDR3 DNA: TGTGCCAGCAGCAGGGACAGGGGTCGGGAGCAGTACTTC
clone size: -; V gene: TRBV7-8; D gene: TRBD1; J gene: TRBJ1-2; CDR3 protein: CASSLRLGGQGTGYTF; CDR3 DNA: TGTGCCAGCAGCTTACGTCTCGGGGGACAGGGGACGGGCTACACCTTC
clone size: -; V gene: TRBV6-6; D gene: TRBD1; J gene: TRBJ1-2; CDR3 protein: CASSIDRGGVGYTF; CDR3 DNA: TGTGCCAGCAGCATAGACAGGGGAGGAGTCGGCTACACCTTC
clone size: -; V gene: TRBV28; D gene: TRBD1; J gene: TRBJ1-2; CDR3 protein: CASSSRGYGYTF; CDR3 DNA: TGTGCCAGCAGTTCCAGGGGGTATGGCTACACCTTC
clone size: few; V gene: TRBV7-2; D gene: -; J gene: TRBJ2-1; CDR3 protein: CASSLGVGPAEQFF; CDR3 DNA: TGTGCCAGCAGCTTAGGGGTGGGGCCAGCTGAGCAGTTCTTC
clone size: -; V gene: TRBV5-1; D gene: -; J gene: TRBJ2-5; CDR3 protein: CASSPSNLGLGQETQYF; CDR3 DNA: TGCGCCAGCAGCCCCAGTAACTTAGGACTTGGCCAAGAGACCCAGTACTTC
clone size: once; V gene: TRBV3-1/TRBV3-2; D gene: TRBD1; J gene: TRBJ1-2; CDR3 protein: CASSQQGEPNYGYTF; CDR3 DNA: TGTGCCAGCAGCCAGCAGGGGGAGCCTAACTATGGCTACACCTTC
clone size: -; V gene: TRBV30; D gene: -; J gene: TRBJ1-1; CDR3 protein: CARRDNTEAFF; CDR3 DNA: TGTGCCCGACGGGATAACACTGAAGCTTTCTTT
clone size: -; V gene: TRBV4-3; D gene: TRBD2; J gene: TRBJ2-1; CDR3 protein: CASSPKTAGALNEQFF; CDR3 DNA: TGCGCCAGCAGCCCAAAGACAGCGGGAGCGCTCAATGAGCAGTTCTTC
clone size: -; V gene: TRBV2; D gene: TRBD1; J gene: TRBJ1-6; CDR3 protein: CASSPLGTGGNSPLHF; CDR3 DNA: TGTGCCAGCAGTCCTCTGGGGACAGGGGGGAACTCACCCCTCCACTTT
clone size: -; V gene: TRBV19; D gene: -; J gene: TRBJ2-5; CDR3 protein: CASSKLDNFETQYF; CDR3 DNA: TGTGCCAGTAGTAAGTTGGACAACTTCGAGACCCAGTACTTC
clone size: once; V gene: TRBV16; D gene: -; J gene: TRBJ1-2; CDR3 protein: CASIPEIPGSYTF; CDR3 DNA: TGTGCCAGCATCCCAGAGATACCAGGGAGCTACACCTTC
clone size: -; V gene: TRBV19; D gene: -; J gene: TRBJ2-1; CDR3 protein: CASSIQSLSPYNEQFF; CDR3 DNA: TGTGCCAGTAGTATCCAATCTTTGAGCCCCTACAATGAGCAGTTCTTC
clone size: -; V gene: TRBV9; D gene: TRBD1; J gene: TRBJ1-3; CDR3 protein: CASGKGEGQEGNTIYF; CDR3 DNA: TGTGCCAGCGGAAAAGGGGAGGGACAGGAGGGAAACACCATATATTTT
clone size: -; V gene: TRBV11-2; D gene: -; J gene: TRBJ1-2; CDR3 protein: CASSLDGNYGYTF; CDR3 DNA: TGTGCCAGCAGCTTAGACGGGAACTATGGCTACACCTTC
clone size: -; V gene: TRBV4-3; D gene: TRBD1; J gene: TRBJ1-2; CDR3 protein: CASSQVGQGYGYTF; CDR3 DNA: TGCGCCAGCAGCCAAGTTGGACAGGGATATGGCTACACCTTC
clone size: -; V gene: TRBV15; D gene: -; J gene: TRBJ2-5; CDR3 protein: CATTGALLETQYF; CDR3 DNA: TGTGCCACCACGGGAGCCTTGTTGGAGACCCAGTACTTC
clone size: -; V gene: TRBV25-1; D gene: -; J gene: TRBJ2-6; CDR3 protein: CASMYSGANVLTF; CDR3 DNA: TGTGCCAGCATGTACTCTGGGGCCAACGTCCTGACTTTC
clone size: -; V gene: TRBV10-3; D gene: -; J gene: TRBJ1-6; CDR3 protein: CAISEADRPYNSPLHF; CDR3 DNA: TGTGCCATCAGTGAGGCCGACAGGCCCTATAATTCACCCCTCCACTTT
clone size: -; V gene: TRBV7-9; D gene: TRBD1; J gene: TRBJ1-4; CDR3 protein: CASSLTGQGVEKLFF; CDR3 DNA: TGTGCCAGCAGCCTGACCGGACAGGGGGTTGAAAAACTGTTTTTT
clone size: -; V gene: TRBV9; D gene: -; J gene: TRBJ1-5; CDR3 protein: CASSPGGPMSNQPQHF; CDR3 DNA: TGTGCCAGCAGCCCCGGGGGTCCGATGAGCAATCAGCCCCAGCATTTT
clone size: -; V gene: TRBV3-1/TRBV3-2; D gene: TRBD2; J gene: TRBJ2-7; CDR3 protein: CASSQGQAGLYEQYF; CDR3 DNA: TGTGCCAGCAGCCAAGGGCAAGCGGGGCTATACGAGCAGTACTTC
clone size: -; V gene: TRBV30; D gene: -; J gene: TRBJ1-2; CDR3 protein: CAWSVLPQGSGYTF; CDR3 DNA: TGTGCCTGGAGTGTACTGCCTCAGGGGAGCGGCTACACCTTC
clone size: -; V gene: TRBV7-9; D gene: TRBD2; J gene: TRBJ2-5; CDR3 protein: CASSLGGLAGVQETQYF; CDR3 DNA: TGTGCCAGCAGCTTAGGGGGACTAGCGGGAGTCCAAGAGACCCAGTACTTC
clone size: once; V gene: TRBV27; D gene: TRBD1; J gene: TRBJ2-5; CDR3 protein: CASSSLGQGGETQYF; CDR3 DNA: TGTGCCAGCAGTTCCCTCGGACAGGGGGGAGAGACCCAGTACTTC
clone size: -; V gene: TRBV7-2; D gene: -; J gene: TRBJ1-1; CDR3 protein: CASSPPRGSTEAFF; CDR3 DNA: TGTGCCAGCAGCCCTCCGCGGGGGAGTACTGAAGCTTTCTTT
clone size: -; V gene: TRBV9; D gene: -; J gene: TRBJ2-7; CDR3 protein: CASSPGGLAYEQYF; CDR3 DNA: TGTGCCAGCAGCCCCGGAGGGCTAGCCTACGAGCAGTACTTC
clone size: -; V gene: TRBV6-5; D gene: TRBD1; J gene: TRBJ2-3; CDR3 protein: CASSLDRISTDTQYF; CDR3 DNA: TGTGCCAGCAGCCTGGACAGGATTAGCACAGATACGCAGTATTTT
clone size: once; V gene: TRBV5-1; D gene: -; J gene: TRBJ1-6; CDR3 protein: CASSLGLVVAGNSPLHF; CDR3 DNA: TGCGCCAGCAGCTTGGGGCTCGTGGTAGCGGGAAATTCACCCCTCCACTTT
clone size: few; V gene: TRBV7-2; D gene: -; J gene: TRBJ2-5; CDR3 protein: CASSLGAGEETQYF; CDR3 DNA: TGTGCCAGCAGCTTAGGTGCGGGTGAGGAGACCCAGTACTTC
clone size: -; V gene: TRBV27; D gene: TRBD1; J gene: TRBJ1-2; CDR3 protein: CASHYGRGVPNYGYTF; CDR3 DNA: TGTGCCAGCCATTACGGCAGGGGGGTCCCTAACTATGGCTACACCTTC
clone size: -; V gene: TRBV5-1; D gene: TRBD1; J gene: TRBJ1-6; CDR3 protein: CASRSGTGESPLHF; CDR3 DNA: TGCGCCAGCAGGTCCGGGACAGGGGAGTCACCCCTCCACTTT
clone size: -; V gene: TRBV27; D gene: -; J gene: TRBJ2-7; CDR3 protein: CASSLKQGLAYEQYF; CDR3 DNA: TGTGCCAGCAGTTTAAAACAGGGCCTTGCCTACGAGCAGTACTTC
clone size: -; V gene: TRBV6-5; D gene: -; J gene: TRBJ1-2; CDR3 protein: CASSDRSGYGYTF; CDR3 DNA: TGTGCCAGCAGCGACAGATCTGGATATGGCTACACCTTC
clone size: once; V gene: TRBV6-6; D gene: -; J gene: TRBJ1-4; CDR3 protein: CASKNGQFKLFF; CDR3 DNA: TGTGCCAGCAAAAATGGACAGTTCAAACTGTTTTTT
clone size: -; V gene: TRBV5-4; D gene: TRBD1; J gene: TRBJ1-3; CDR3 protein: CASSFGGDSSGNTIYF; CDR3 DNA: TGTGCCAGCAGCTTTGGCGGGGACAGCTCTGGAAACACCATATATTTT
clone size: -; V gene: TRBV12-3/TRBV12-4; D gene: -; J gene: TRBJ2-7; CDR3 protein: CASSIQGSYEQYF; CDR3 DNA: TGTGCCAGCAGTATCCAGGGGTCCTACGAGCAGTACTTC
clone size: -; V gene: TRBV19; D gene: TRBD1; J gene: TRBJ2-2; CDR3 protein: CATGDRGLTGELFF; CDR3 DNA: TGTGCCACCGGGGACAGGGGCTTAACCGGGGAGCTGTTTTTT
clone size: -; V gene: TRBV6-5; D gene: TRBD1; J gene: TRBJ1-1; CDR3 protein: CASRGGQSYTEAFF; CDR3 DNA: TGTGCCAGCAGGGGGGGACAGTCTTACACTGAAGCTTTCTTT
clone size: once; V gene: TRBV28; D gene: TRBD1; J gene: TRBJ1-4; CDR3 protein: CASSWRGGQKNEKLFF; CDR3 DNA: TGTGCCAGCAGTTGGAGAGGGGGCCAAAAAAATGAAAAACTGTTTTTT
clone size: -; V gene: TRBV28; D gene: -; J gene: TRBJ2-3; CDR3 protein: CASSTPLATQYF; CDR3 DNA: TGTGCCAGCAGTACCCCTCTAGCAACGCAGTATTTT
clone size: few; V gene: TRBV7-8; D gene: -; J gene: TRBJ1-1; CDR3 protein: CASSLPPDTEAFF; CDR3 DNA: TGTGCCAGCAGCCTCCCCCCAGACACTGAAGCTTTCTTT
clone size: -; V gene: TRBV11-2; D gene: -; J gene: TRBJ1-3; CDR3 protein: CASSLGDSRNTIYF; CDR3 DNA: TGTGCCAGCAGCTTAGGTGACTCAAGGAACACCATATATTTT
clone size: once; V gene: TRBV12-3/TRBV12-4; D gene: -; J gene: TRBJ1-6; CDR3 protein: CASSLGVGSPLHF; CDR3 DNA: TGTGCCAGCAGTTTGGGAGTGGGGTCACCCCTCCACTTT
clone size: -; V gene: TRBV5-6; D gene: TRBD1; J gene: TRBJ2-7; CDR3 protein: CASSLAVWGQGADPYEQYF; CDR3 DNA: TGTGCCAGCAGCTTGGCCGTTTGGGGACAGGGGGCGGACCCCTACGAGCAGTACTTC
clone size: -; V gene: TRBV11-2; D gene: -; J gene: TRBJ1-4; CDR3 protein: CASSPGRSLEKLFF; CDR3 DNA: TGTGCCAGCAGCCCGGGGAGGTCACTGGAAAAACTGTTTTTT
clone size: once; V gene: TRBV10-3; D gene: TRBD1; J gene: TRBJ1-4; CDR3 protein: CATQGDTGGATNEKLFF; CDR3 DNA: TGTGCCACCCAGGGGGACACCGGAGGGGCAACTAATGAAAAACTGTTTTTT
clone size: -; V gene: TRBV18; D gene: -; J gene: TRBJ2-7; CDR3 protein: CASSPLGHSYEQYF; CDR3 DNA: TGTGCCAGCTCACCATTGGGACACTCCTACGAGCAGTACTTC
clone size: once; V gene: TRBV6-1; D gene: TRBD1; J gene: TRBJ1-1; CDR3 protein: CASSAAGWGTGGNSEAFF; CDR3 DNA: TGTGCCAGCAGTGCAGCGGGGTGGGGGACAGGGGGCAATTCTGAAGCTTTCTTT
clone size: -; V gene: TRBV6-2/TRBV6-3; D gene: -; J gene: TRBJ2-7; CDR3 protein: CASTPGQSPYEQYF; CDR3 DNA: TGTGCCAGCACCCCGGGACAAAGTCCCTACGAGCAGTACTTC
clone size: -; V gene: TRBV7-2; D gene: -; J gene: TRBJ2-3; CDR3 protein: CASSGGRRDTQYF; CDR3 DNA: TGTGCCAGCAGCGGAGGGAGGCGAGATACGCAGTATTTT
clone size: -; V gene: TRBV5-4; D gene: -; J gene: TRBJ1-3; CDR3 protein: CASSLRSGGAAGNTIYF; CDR3 DNA: TGTGCCAGCAGCTTGCGTTCGGGGGGCGCAGCTGGAAACACCATATATTTT
clone size: -; V gene: TRBV29-1; D gene: TRBD1; J gene: TRBJ2-3; CDR3 protein: CSVEDTGVWTDTQYF; CDR3 DNA: TGCAGCGTTGAAGATACAGGGGTTTGGACAGATACGCAGTATTTT